This is a list of T cell receptor beta chains from one sample in a study of breast tumors, draining lymph nodes, adjacent tissues. TCRdb re-called the multiplex PCR reads through MiXCR, storing one row per CDR3 protein. Of under 250,000 distinct CDR3 sequences in the sample, about 30% were seen once. Input material: axillary lymph node tissue. The receptor source for this set is a female donor with breast cancer. Some clones in this sample may be carry-over from other donors' samples. Each CDR3 is given with its conserved first and last residue. A D gene is named only where the DNA matches it firmly. The listing skips clone size in some rows; elsewhere it reads once, few, many or a size class.

len: 16
v_gene: TRBV2
d_gene: -
j_gene: TRBJ2-1
abundance: many
CDR3aa: CASSEEEGRSYNEQFF

len: 15
v_gene: TRBV7-9
d_gene: -
j_gene: TRBJ2-7
abundance: many
CDR3aa: CASSYGLILTYEQYF

len: 17
v_gene: TRBV20-1
d_gene: TRBD2
j_gene: TRBJ2-5
abundance: few
CDR3aa: CSASNPRAGAPGETQYF

len: 17
v_gene: TRBV6-5
d_gene: -
j_gene: TRBJ1-5
abundance: many
CDR3aa: CASSAVGSPLSNQPQHF

len: 12
v_gene: TRBV18
d_gene: -
j_gene: TRBJ1-5
abundance: many
CDR3aa: CASSPGYQPQHF

len: 17
v_gene: TRBV11-2
d_gene: TRBD2
j_gene: TRBJ2-1
abundance: few
CDR3aa: CASSLTDWLAEYNEQFF

len: 12
v_gene: TRBV20-1
d_gene: -
j_gene: TRBJ2-5
abundance: many
CDR3aa: CSASGAEETQYF

len: 15
v_gene: TRBV2
d_gene: -
j_gene: TRBJ2-1
abundance: many
CDR3aa: CASSKPGTNYNEQFF

len: 14
v_gene: TRBV4-1
d_gene: -
j_gene: TRBJ1-5
abundance: many
CDR3aa: CASSQEADWQPQHF

len: 14
v_gene: TRBV2
d_gene: TRBD1
j_gene: TRBJ2-7
abundance: many
CDR3aa: CASSEQGAVYEQYF

len: 15
v_gene: TRBV9
d_gene: TRBD2
j_gene: TRBJ2-1
abundance: -
CDR3aa: CASSAAGGGYNEQFF

len: 15
v_gene: TRBV7-6
d_gene: -
j_gene: TRBJ2-1
abundance: many
CDR3aa: CASSLGVQPPNEQFF

len: 11
v_gene: TRBV6-5
d_gene: -
j_gene: TRBJ2-5
abundance: many
CDR3aa: CASSDGMFQYF

len: 14
v_gene: TRBV10-3
d_gene: TRBD1
j_gene: TRBJ1-2
abundance: many
CDR3aa: CAISEPTGMGGYTF

len: 17
v_gene: TRBV5-5
d_gene: TRBD1
j_gene: TRBJ2-1
abundance: -
CDR3aa: CASSLTPGQGTYNEQFF

len: 15
v_gene: TRBV27
d_gene: -
j_gene: TRBJ2-6
abundance: -
CDR3aa: CASSQARAGANVLTF

len: 17
v_gene: TRBV5-4
d_gene: TRBD1
j_gene: TRBJ1-1
abundance: -
CDR3aa: CASSQDRGGLLNTEAFF

len: 14
v_gene: TRBV19
d_gene: -
j_gene: TRBJ2-3
abundance: many
CDR3aa: CASGPGLQTDTQYF